The present T cell receptor beta chain was sequenced within a study of blood T cell repertoires in COVID-19 (dated by TCRdb to 2020 to 2021). In terms of the full investigation: The collaborator samples originated in the United States, Italy and Spain and spanned the acute and convalescent phases of COVID-19. Samples were obtained from the ongoing ImmuneRACE study (first 160 participants) and from 1,254 subjects provided by 6 global collaborators. HLA class I and class II types, where available, came from metadata supplied by the sample provider rather than from assay-based typing. The dataset comprised deeply sampled blood TCRbeta repertoires from subjects exposed to, actively infected with, or recovered from COVID-19. A de-identified subject ID, COVID-19 status, age in years and sex were almost always included in the sample metadata. The material from the prospective study consisted of cDNA or gDNA derived from T cells, B-cell-depleted T cells, or PBMCs. The repertoires were released in a freely available public database intended as a resource for research on the immune response to SARS-CoV-2. The research as a whole found: How much clinical and demographic metadata was included differed by source and by participant, and the metadata was provided uncurated.

Collaborating institutions collected whole blood in K2EDTA tubes following their own protocols. Collaborator samples were shipped for TCRbeta analysis as frozen whole blood, isolated PBMCs, or DNA extracted from either sample type. TCRbeta CDR3 regions were amplified from genomic DNA using the immunoSEQ Assay, a bias-controlled multiplex PCR. Regarding the original processing steps: The number of nucleated cells in each sample was estimated from the amplification of reference gene primers within the assay. To quantify the absolute abundance of each unique TCRbeta CDR3 rearrangement, sequence reads were collapsed and filtered. For each sample, productive Simpson clonality was calculated by taking the square root of Simpson's diversity index across productive rearrangements. In TCRdb, the immuneACCESS table is reduced to in-frame sequences with V and J assigned. These tables do not hold every clone; where another copy was compared, an unresolved V gene accounts for under half, and the others remain unexplained. The DNA gave D and trimming, while V, J and clone size come from that table. Recorded for this sample are roughly 84,000 clones; roughly 80% of them occurred a single time. Around 15% of the sample lies in the top ten.

The germline V gene supplies CDR1 MDHEN and CDR2 SYDVKM. Cut back by 8 bases and 10 bases, the V and J ends lie 12 bases apart. The CDR3 goes from the cysteine to the phenylalanine over 12 residues. The kept DNA is CDR3 alone, 36 bases in frame from the first base. With regard to this clone: What this receptor recognizes is not known. Per-base quality was not reported, and no clone a single base away is much larger than it.

This sequence uses TRBV28 and TRBJ1-6, and perhaps TRBD1 as D gene, on 5 matching bases. The sequence was obtained from a woman older than 75 with acute or convalescent COVID-19. The source material was peripheral blood. The CDR3 in this case is CASQGSLSPLHF. The bases read TGTGCCAGCCAGGGCAGCTTATCACCCCTCCACTTT. Extended through the reference TRBV28 and TRBJ1-6 proteins, this CDR3 yields the full variable domain: DVKVTQSSRYLVKRTGEKVFLECVQDMDHENMFWYRQDPGLGLRLIYFSYDVKMKEKGDIPEGYSVSREKKERFSLILESASTNQTSMYLCASQGSLSPLHFGNGTRLTVT.